This T cell receptor beta chain appears in the sequencing data of a study of response to subunit inactivated influenza vaccine. Overall study findings and caveats: T cells newly recruited by each seasonal influenza vaccination are few, the authors suggested.

V lost 2 bases to trimming and J lost 5 bases, with 8 bases between them. Germline V CDR1 and CDR2: LNHNV, YYDKDF (reference sequence). This CDR3 comprises 13 residues. TCRdb redid the calling of the RT-PCR reads with MiXCR, one entry per CDR3 protein. The sample shows more than 400,000 distinct CDR3 sequences, approximately 9.9% of them seen only once. Only a few counts were recorded for this clonotype. What it binds is unknown. This sequence joins TRBV15 and TRBJ2-3; D is possibly TRBD1 (6 bases). This TCR derives from a man in his fifties or sixties who received an inactivated influenza vaccine. This specimen was PBMCs from blood, taken roughly 45 days after vaccination. The CDR3 region is CATSRRTVDTQYF. CDR3 in DNA: TGTGCCACCAGCAGAAGGACAGTAGATACGCAGTATTTT. Full variable domain (remainder filled in from reference TRBV15 and TRBJ2-3): DAMVIQNPRYQVTQFGKPVTLSCSQTLNHNVMYWYQQKSSQAPKLLFHYYDKDFNNEADTPDNFQSRRPNTSFCFLDIRSPGLGDTAMYLCATSRRTVDTQYFGPGTRLTVL.